The 2 T cell receptor beta chains presented below share a single source sample, sequenced in a study of blood T cell repertoires in COVID-19 (dated by TCRdb to 2020 to 2022). Receptor libraries were prepared by the immunoSEQ multiplex PCR assay. TCRdb stores this immuneACCESS table with in-frame sequences only. Part of the clones is absent; in the studies checked, under half of the shortfall reflects unresolved V genes, and no reason is known for the rest. The table for this sample lists approximately 220,000 clones; about 85% of them were counted only once. 2.5% to 3.5% of the sample is in the top ten clones. The specimen sequenced was peripheral blood. The receptors come from a man in his fifties who had recovered from COVID-19.

This chain links TRBV18 with TRBJ1-6, with D unclear. The CDR3 has 15 amino acids. CDR1 and CDR2 from the germline V gene are KGHSH and LQKENI. Trimming cost V 5 bases and J 0 bases, with 8 bases left between them. For the CDR3, the DNA is TGTGCCAGCTCAGACAAGAGCTCCTATAATTCACCCCTCCACTTT. Translating it yields CASSDKSSYNSPLHF.

The chain combines TRBV6-5 with TRBJ2-7; the match to TRBD2 covers 7 bases. This CDR3 has 14 residues. Trimming removed 3 bases from V and 3 bases from J; junction bases left unmatched: 5. The germline CDR1 and CDR2 sequences are MNHEY and SVGAGI. The CDR3 is CASSYLASGYEQYF. For the CDR3, the DNA is TGTGCCAGCAGTTATTTGGCTAGCGGCTACGAGCAGTACTTC.